This T cell receptor beta chain appears in the sequencing data of a study of shared clonotypes between healthy human individuals. Naive CD8 cells comprised CD45RO-negative, CCR7-positively selected cells, excluding terminally differentiated effector memory CD45RA+ cells. The V gene lost 4 bases and the J gene lost 0 bases, with 7 bases spanning the gap. Germline V gene sequence: CDR1 WNHNN, CDR2 SYGVQD (reference sequence). The CDR3 runs to 13 residues. The method was immunoSEQ multiplex PCR; TCRdb's version includes in-frame clones alone and lacks a portion of them. The table lists more than 600,000 clones, 92% of them singletons.

This chain uses TRBV10-1 with TRBJ2-7, with unresolved D. This receptor was taken from a man aged 30-40 years in good health. Sequenced input: naive CD8+ T cells sorted from blood. The CDR3: CASSGGNSYEQYF. In nucleotides, the CDR3 is TGCGCCAGCAGTGGAGGAAACTCCTACGAGCAGTACTTC.